This section outlines one T cell receptor beta chain sequence together with its context. This clonotype occurred many times. There is no known antigen for this receptor. Base qualities are not recorded, but no much larger clone differs from it by a single base. The CDR3, from cysteine to phenylalanine, totals 13 residues. Only the CDR3 part of the read is kept: 39 bases, read in frame from the first base. From the germline V gene (reference sequence), CDR1 is SGHKS and CDR2 is YYEKEE. V and J are truncated by 3 bases and 3 bases respectively, leaving an intervening sequence of 9 bases. TCRdb lists the instrument as Illumina NovaSeq 6000. TCR cDNA was synthesized by 5'RACE template switching, through which a universal primer site and unique molecular identifiers were introduced. Priming of cDNA synthesis was performed from both the TCR alpha and TCR beta constant segments. Library amplification used two PCR steps, and the second PCR step added sample barcodes and sequencing adapters. Sequencing of libraries was performed on Illumina HiSeq 2500 (2x100 bp) or NovaSeq (2x150 bp). As for how the authors treated the data: MIGEC was used to demultiplex reads and collapse the reads into UMI consensus sequences, and MiXCR was used for V(D)J alignment. Vaccine-responding clonotypes were defined with edgeR using replicate PBMC samples, requiring FDR below 0.01 and a log2 fold change above 5 up to day 15. Bulk clonotypes were assigned CD4 or CD8 identity according to which sequenced CD4 or CD8 repertoire held them at higher abundance. In TCRdb, the public reads were trimmed at Q25 with fastp and aligned with MiXCR, with productive beta chains retained. Records with the same CDR3 protein are collapsed into one entry carrying the most frequent genes and DNA. These V and J calls are TCRdb output, not the study's own analysis. For this sample there are approximately 240,000 distinct CDR3 sequences; about 3.5% appear just once. The ten largest clonotypes hold 15% to 20% of the sample.

Taken with the paper, the label for treatment or condition translates to: live attenuated yellow fever vaccine strain. At every blood-draw timepoint, two biological replicates of bulk PBMCs were collected. PBMCs were isolated from peripheral blood using a standard Ficoll-Paque protocol. TriZol was used to extract RNA from bulk PBMCs, CD4 and CD8 fractions, and dextramer-positive and dextramer-negative fractions. The data stem from a study of T cells after yellow fever vaccination (dated by TCRdb to between 2018 and 2021). In the study overall: The SMART-Seq v4 Ultra Low Input RNA kit was used to prepare libraries from fractions with low cell numbers. Bulk PBMC replicates and cell subsets were isolated from blood drawn at multiple timepoints before and after both primary and secondary immunization. Two healthy male donors, one aged 18 to 30 and one aged 30 to 40 years, made up the cohort. Bulk TCR alpha and beta repertoires were sequenced longitudinally to track T-cell clones before and after primary and booster YFV17D yellow fever vaccination.

General findings and caveats noted by the study authors: Compared with the primary T-cell response, the secondary T-cell response was weaker but faster, peaking on day 5 rather than day 15. Because abundant contaminating clonotypes from the bulk population could be contained in FACS-sorted repertoires, computational filtering was required. Because only a couple of donors were included in the study, the extent to which the findings can be generalized is limited. A small fraction of clonotypes appeared in both the CD4 and CD8 compartments, likely as a result of convergent recombination. Most clones expanded after primary vaccination (almost 98% of CD4 and around nine tenths of CD8) were re-detected after the booster, suggesting that broad memory maintenance occurred.

The rearrangement combines TRBV5-5 with TRBJ2-5; TRBD2 is possibly the D segment (6 matching bases). This clonotype was sampled from a man between 18 and 29 years old who received the YFV17D yellow fever vaccine. The material was PBMCs, obtained 15 days after the yellow fever booster vaccination. The DNA is TGTGCCAGCAGCTGGACGGGGGAAGAGACCCAGTACTTC. Translated, it gives CASSWTGEETQYF.